The T cell receptor beta chain under discussion was sequenced for a study of shared clonotypes between healthy human individuals. As regards this clone: The antigen is not known.

Study conclusions and caveats: The researchers took only blood, and tissue repertoires probably look different. In general, naive subsets displayed greater estimated richness than memory subsets did.

Data came from immunoSEQ multiplex PCR; TCRdb stores just in-frame clones and leaves some out. The data hold more than 600,000 clones, with just over 90% observed a single time. CDR3 size: 17 residues. J lost 2 bases, V lost 3 bases, and 10 bases had no gene match. In germline, CDR1 is SGHRS, CDR2 YFSETQ. CD45RO-negative, CCR7-positively selected cells formed the naive CD8 fraction, excluding terminally differentiated effector memory CD45RA+ cells. Caucasian adults residing in Nashville, Tennessee made up all the donors. Sequenced sample: naive CD8+ T cells sorted from blood. The clonotype originates from a man under 40 in good health. This rearrangement joins TRBV5-1 to TRBJ2-7; 11 bases agree with TRBD1. The CDR3 spells CASSSGQGAPITYEQYF. The CDR3 coding sequence is TGCGCCAGCAGCTCCGGACAGGGGGCCCCTATTACCTACGAGCAGTACTTC.